These 7 T cell receptor beta chains were sequenced from one sample in a study of control samples from healthy donors and cancer patients. Clones were read by immunoSEQ multiplex PCR, and TCRdb kept only the in-frame ones, dropping some. The data contain 95,000 to 150,000 clones, roughly nine tenths of them singletons. Sequences were obtained from blood. The receptors derive from a woman aged 18-35 years in good health.

This chain uses TRBV4-3 with TRBJ1-2; D remains unclear. The CDR3 loop spans 13 amino acids. Trimming took off 1 base at V and 3 bases at J, with 6 bases between the two ends. Per the germline V gene, CDR1 is LGHNA and CDR2 is YSLEER. This CDR3 is CASSQAIDYGYTF. For the CDR3, the DNA is TGCGCCAGCAGCCAAGCAATCGACTATGGCTACACCTTC.

This clone was picked up a small number of times. The CDR3 nucleotides read TGTGCCAGCAGTGAAGGGAGACACCCTAAAAATGAGCAGTTCTTC. Translated: CASSEGRHPKNEQFF. The chain joins TRBV2 to TRBJ2-1; unclear D gene. Germline assignment: CDR1 SNHLY and CDR2 FYNNEI. Trimming removed 1 base at V and 7 bases at J, with 14 bases between. The CDR3 runs to 15 residues.

The chain carries TRBV2 and TRBJ2-5; TRBD2 aligns across 12 bases. The CDR3 contains 15 residues. Looked up from germline, CDR1 is SNHLY and CDR2 is FYNNEI. The ends lost 3 bases at V and 5 bases at J; junction bases unmatched: 4. For the CDR3, the DNA is TGTGCCAGCAGTGACCCCCTAGCGGGAGGGGAGACCCAGTACTTC. This translates into CASSDPLAGGETQYF.

This clone appeared once. The genes are TRBV5-1 and TRBJ2-1; tentatively, D is TRBD2 (6 bases). V lost 5 bases, J lost 0 bases, and 15 bases lay in between. In germline, CDR1 is SGHRS, CDR2 YFSETQ. The CDR3 loop spans 16 amino acids. The CDR3 sequence: CASRGDGGSSYNEQFF. CDR3 DNA: TGCGCCAGCAGGGGTGACGGGGGTTCCTCCTACAATGAGCAGTTCTTC.

CDR3 bases: TGTGCCAGCAGTTTATTTGGGGTCGAGACCCAGTACTTC. Translated, it gives CASSLFGVETQYF. The chain couples TRBV28 to TRBJ2-5, with no clear D. This CDR3 region has 13 residues. Germline V gene lookup returns CDR1 MDHEN and CDR2 SYDVKM. Deletions cut 1 base from V and 5 bases from J, with 8 bases between.

This chain links TRBV29-1 with TRBJ1-1; D gene unclear. V lost 4 bases and J 4 bases, leaving 7 bases between the germline ends. This CDR3 contains 11 residues. Germline lookup yields CDR1 SQVTM and CDR2 ANQGSEA. CDR3 loop: CSVAVATEAFF. The CDR3 bases are TGCAGCGTTGCGGTCGCCACTGAAGCTTTCTTT.

In this sample, this clone turned up a few times. The chain employs TRBV27 and TRBJ1-2; a possible D gene is TRBD1 (6 bases). The germline V gene encodes CDR1 MNHEY and CDR2 SMNVEV (reference sequence). Trimming left V 5 bases short and J 6 bases short, with 13 bases between. CDR3 length: 13 amino acids. The CDR3 spells CASSTGTPNGYTF. The CDR3 DNA reads as TGTGCCAGCAGTACTGGGACACCAAATGGCTACACCTTC.